This TCR beta chain emerged from a study of T cells after yellow fever vaccination. Study context: Fractions containing few cells were prepared with SMART-Seq v4 Ultra Low Input.

Trimming pared 0 bases from V and 10 bases from J, leaving 11 bases between. CDR1 is SGHRS, CDR2 YFSETQ, per germline. This CDR3 is 14 amino acids long. By 5'RACE template switching, TCR cDNA was produced, with a universal primer site and UMIs added in the process. TCRdb called the 5' RACE reads again in MiXCR, with one record for every CDR3 protein. The sample contains approximately 580,000 distinct CDR3 sequences, about a sixth of which appear only once. Only a few counts were recorded for this clonotype. Its specificity is unknown. Whole-study findings and limits: Among primary-vaccination clones, most reappeared after the booster, at almost 98% for CD4 and roughly 90% for CD8. Researchers cautioned that FACS-sorted repertoires could harbor abundant clonotypes contaminating from the bulk population.

The clonotype originates from a man between 18 and 35 years old who received the YFV17D yellow fever vaccine. This chain links TRBV5-1 with TRBJ1-6; possibly TRBD1 for D (5 bases). This sample comprised PBMCs, obtained around 5 days after the first yellow fever vaccination. CDR3 coding DNA: TGCGCCAGCAGCTTGGACACAGGAGACTCACCCCTCCACTTT. It encodes CASSLDTGDSPLHF.